The source of this T cell receptor beta chain is a study of blood T cells in healthy people across ages. Study conclusions and caveats: It was not known whether donors were CMV positive (a possible confounder of expanded clonotype changes).

Remarks on this clonotype: Its matching antigen is unknown. This may come from a read error, since a much larger clone is one base off.

Alongside a J-beta primer mix, a sample-barcoded 5' primer served in a second PCR lasting roughly 6 to 11 cycles. Every cDNA was tagged by a template-switch adaptor with 12 random nucleotides. MiXCR, applied by TCRdb to the 5' RACE reads, yields one record per CDR3 protein. The table lists 720,000 or so distinct CDR3 sequences, approximately 40% of them singletons. PBMCs were isolated at a quantity of at least 6.5 million per sample. Sequencing was carried out using blood. This clonotype was sampled from a man at least 80 years old in good health.

Here the CDR3 DNA reads TGTGCCAGCACCAAGATCTGCGAGCAGTACTTC. Translated, it gives CASTKICEQYF. The J gene is TRBJ2-5, the V gene TRBV21-1. The DNA end is a closer match to TRBJ2-7, so the J assignment may be wrong. TRBV21-1 is an annotated pseudogene. The CDR3 has 11 amino acids.